The 21 T cell receptor beta chains reported below all come from one sample, sequenced in a study of blood T cell repertoires in COVID-19. TCRdb's copy holds only in-frame clones and misses some; the assay was immunoSEQ multiplex PCR. The sample consists of hundreds of thousands of clones, 75% to 90% of them appearing once. Material: PBMCs or T cells enriched from blood (not recorded which). Receptor source: a woman in her 30s who had been exposed to COVID-19.

The gene calls are TRBV5-1 and TRBJ2-3; tentatively, D is TRBD2 (6 bases). Germline loops: CDR1 SGHRS, CDR2 YFSETQ. The CDR3 totals 15 residues. The V gene lost 7 bases and the J gene lost 6 bases, with 21 bases spanning the gap. The CDR3 sequence: CASSPGGGSWDTQYF. In nucleotides, the CDR3 is TGCGCCAGCTCCCCAGGCGGAGGGTCATGGGATACGCAGTATTTT.

About this clone: Other DNA sequences of this sample code for an identical CDR3. The chain carries TRBV12-3 or TRBV12-4 and TRBJ2-7; TRBD1 matches at 8 bases. CDR3 length: 13 amino acids. With V trimmed by 5 bases and J by 4 bases, 4 bases remained unmatched. The CDR3, as DNA: TGTGCCAGCAGTCGAAACAGGGGGTACGAGCAGTACTTC. It specifies CASSRNRGYEQYF.

The rearrangement joins TRBV5-5 to TRBJ1-1; unclear D gene. Germline lookup yields CDR1 SGHKS and CDR2 YYEKEE (reference sequence). The V end was cut by 2 bases, the J end by 3 bases, with 5 bases between. The CDR3 is 12 amino acids. CDR3 protein: CASSFGHTEAFF. For the CDR3, the DNA is TGTGCCAGCAGCTTTGGGCACACTGAAGCTTTCTTT. The complete variable domain, with remaining parts taken from reference TRBV5-5 and TRBJ1-1, reads DAGVTQSPTHLIKTRGQQVTLRCSPISGHKSVSWYQQVLGQGPQFIFQYYEKEERGRGNFPDRFSARQFPNYSSELNVNALLLGDSALYLCASSFGHTEAFFGQGTRLTVV.

The rearrangement uses TRBV28 and TRBJ1-1; tentatively, D is TRBD1 (6 bases). V dropped 8 bases and J dropped 8 bases, with 15 bases sitting between them. This CDR3 spans 12 amino acids. Germline values: CDR1 MDHEN, CDR2 SYDVKM. This CDR3 is CASRGAGREAFF. DNA of the CDR3: TGTGCCAGCCGGGGGGCAGGGCGAGAAGCTTTCTTT.

This clone has just one count. For the CDR3, the DNA is TGTGCCAGCAGCAAAGTGGCAGGGGCGGTAAACGAGCAGTACTTC. It yields the protein CASSKVAGAVNEQYF. The J gene is TRBJ2-7, the V gene TRBV21-1; TRBD1 is the table's D call and was not checked against the DNA. TRBV21-1 is termed a pseudogene. The CDR3 runs 15 residues.

This clone is a singleton in its sample. V usage is TRBV4-2 and J usage is TRBJ1-2; the D gene is possibly TRBD1 (6 bases). The germline V gene encodes CDR1 LGHNA and CDR2 YNFKEQ. V lost 0 bases, J lost 3 bases, and 8 bases lay in between. The CDR3 runs 14 residues. For the CDR3, the DNA is TGTGCCAGCAGCCAAGATAACAGGGACTATGGCTACACCTTC. Translated: CASSQDNRDYGYTF.

V is TRBV5-1 and J is TRBJ2-5; 13 bases agree with TRBD2. The junction had 11 bases not matched to a gene; V was cut back by 7 bases and J by 5 bases. Germline V gene data show CDR1 as SGHRS and CDR2 as YFSETQ. The CDR3 contains 16 residues. DNA for the CDR3: TGCGCCAGCTATCCCGGGACTAGCGGGGTTCGGGAGACCCAGTACTTC. Amino acid sequence: CASYPGTSGVRETQYF.

This clone came up once. This chain joins TRBV11-2 and TRBJ2-1; 10 bases are shared with TRBD2. The CDR3 is made up of 18 amino acids. Trimming removed 5 bases from V and 2 bases from J; junction bases left unmatched: 12. Per germline, CDR1 SGHAT and CDR2 FQNNGV. CDR3 coding DNA: TGTGCCAGCAGCCAGAAGGGCCCGAGCGGGGGGGCCTACAATGAGCAGTTCTTC. It codes for CASSQKGPSGGAYNEQFF.

J is TRBJ1-1 and V is TRBV10-3, with D unresolved. Per germline, CDR1 ENHRY and CDR2 SYGVKD. Trimming took 5 bases from V and 5 from J, leaving 21 bases between them. This CDR3 spans 16 amino acids. The CDR3 is CAISIPRVPGNTEAFF. For the CDR3, the DNA is TGTGCCATCAGTATACCCCGGGTACCGGGGAATACTGAAGCTTTCTTT.

The rearrangement links TRBV5-1 to TRBJ2-5; tentative D call: TRBD1 (6 bases). The CDR3 covers 15 residues. Per germline, CDR1 SGHRS and CDR2 YFSETQ. V was pared by 1 base and J by 2 bases, with 12 bases between. This CDR3 is CASSLPGVSQETQYF. Written as DNA, the CDR3 is TGCGCCAGCAGCTTGCCAGGGGTATCACAAGAGACCCAGTACTTC. Variable domain in full (rest from reference TRBV5-1 and TRBJ2-5): KAGVTQTPRYLIKTRGQQVTLSCSPISGHRSVSWYQQTPGQGLQFLFEYFSETQRNKGNFPGRFSGRQFSNSRSEMNVSTLELGDSALYLCASSLPGVSQETQYFGPGTRLLVL.

The genes are TRBV12-5 and TRBJ2-5; 10 bases are a match to TRBD2. Germline loops: CDR1 LGHNT, CDR2 FRNRAP. Trimming at V came to 5 bases and at J to 5 bases, leaving 8 bases not matched to a gene. The CDR3 has 15 residues. CDR3 residues: CASGQSAGGYETQYF. CDR3 nucleotides: TGTGCTAGTGGTCAGTCAGCGGGGGGGTATGAGACCCAGTACTTC. Looking up the rest from reference TRBV12-5 and TRBJ2-5 gives the full variable domain: DARVTQTPRHKVTEMGQEVTMRCQPILGHNTVFWYRQTMMQGLELLAYFRNRAPLDDSGMPKDRFSAEMPDATLATLKIQPSEPRDSAVYFCASGQSAGGYETQYFGPGTRLLVL.

V and J are TRBV7-8 and TRBJ1-2; no clear D. This CDR3 spans 13 amino acids. CDR1 and CDR2 (germline): SGHVS, FQNEAQ. V was trimmed by 6 bases and J by 3 bases, leaving 11 bases between them. Written as DNA, the CDR3 is TGTGCCAGCAGGCCGGGTAACTACTATGGCTACACCTTC. Translating gives CASRPGNYYGYTF.

V and J are TRBV5-6 and TRBJ2-7; D possibly corresponds to TRBD1 (5 bases). The V and J ends lost 4 bases and 2 bases respectively, with 7 bases between them. The CDR3 contains 12 residues. Germline V lookup: CDR1 SGHDT, CDR2 YYEEEE. The chain's CDR3 is CASSVGAYEQYF. CDR3 nucleotides: TGTGCCAGCAGCGTAGGGGCCTACGAGCAGTACTTC. Supplemented by reference TRBV5-6 and TRBJ2-7, the full variable domain reads DAGVTQSPTHLIKTRGQQVTLRCSPKSGHDTVSWYQQALGQGPQFIFQYYEEEERQRGNFPDRFSGHQFPNYSSELNVNALLLGDSALYLCASSVGAYEQYFGPGTRLTVT.

The CDR3 reads CAIGGHGAYGYTF. The DNA of the CDR3 is TGTGCCATCGGAGGGCATGGAGCCTATGGCTACACCTTC. This chain joins TRBV10-3 and TRBJ1-2; unclear D gene. In germline, CDR1 is ENHRY, CDR2 SYGVKD. The germline V and J ends were trimmed by 8 bases and 4 bases, with 14 bases remaining between them. The CDR3 consists of 13 residues.

The gene calls are TRBV29-1 and TRBJ2-3, with unresolved D. Trimming took off 4 bases at V and 2 bases at J, with 10 bases between the two ends. Germline loops: CDR1 SQVTM, CDR2 ANQGSEA. The CDR3 sequence is 13 residues long. The CDR3 coding sequence is TGCAGCGTTGGGATAGCACACACAGATACGCAGTATTTT. Its translation is CSVGIAHTDTQYF.

The V call is TRBV5-1, the J call TRBJ2-3; TRBD2 matches at 11 bases. With V trimmed by 1 base and J by 1 base, 2 bases remained unmatched. This CDR3 region has 16 residues. Germline lookup yields CDR1 SGHRS and CDR2 YFSETQ. In nucleotides, the CDR3 is TGCGCCAGCAGCTTGCTAGCGGGGGGCCGCACAGATACGCAGTATTTT. Amino acid sequence: CASSLLAGGRTDTQYF.

This chain connects TRBV29-1 to TRBJ1-1, with D possibly matching TRBD1 (5 bases). Trimming shortened V by 3 bases and J by 3 bases, and 17 bases separated the two germline ends. CDR3 size: 15 residues. Germline CDR1 reads SQVTM; CDR2 reads ANQGSEA. The CDR3 reads CSVDGAQGGDTEAFF. CDR3 nucleotide sequence: TGCAGCGTTGACGGCGCCCAGGGAGGGGACACTGAAGCTTTCTTT. Looking up the rest from reference TRBV29-1 and TRBJ1-1 gives the full variable domain: SAVISQKPSRDICQRGTSLTIQCQVDSQVTMMFWYRQQPGQSLTLIATANQGSEATYESGFVIDKFPISRPNLTFSTLTVSNMSPEDSSIYLCSVDGAQGGDTEAFFGQGTRLTVV.

The chain recombines TRBV9 with TRBJ1-5; TRBD1 agrees at 7 bases. Trimming removed 3 bases from V and 6 bases from J; junction bases left unmatched: 6. Germline V gene data show CDR1 as SGDLS and CDR2 as YYNGEE. The CDR3 loop spans 14 amino acids. The CDR3 protein is CASSEGQAPQPQHF. CDR3 DNA sequence: TGTGCCAGCAGCGAAGGACAGGCTCCTCAGCCCCAGCATTTT.

This chain connects TRBV5-4 to TRBJ1-2; perhaps TRBD1 as D (6 bases). This CDR3 contains 15 residues. V was cut by 3 bases and J by 0 bases, with 12 bases left in between. Germline V gene lookup returns CDR1 SGHNT and CDR2 YYREEE (reference sequence). The DNA of the CDR3 is TGTGCCAGCAGCTCGCGACAGGTTACTAACTATGGCTACACCTTC. Protein product: CASSSRQVTNYGYTF.

This rearrangement joins TRBV27 to TRBJ1-5; 9 nucleotides match TRBD1. CDR3 length: 14 residues. Germline V gene sequence: CDR1 MNHEY, CDR2 SMNVEV (reference sequence). V dropped 3 bases and J dropped 6; count of bases not matched to a gene: 3. Here the CDR3 DNA reads TGTGCCAGCAGTTTTCGACAGGGGGGTCAGCCCCAGCATTTT. The encoded protein is CASSFRQGGQPQHF.

The chain joins TRBV6-4 to TRBJ2-3, with D hard to call. CDR1 and CDR2 from the germline V gene are MRHNA and SNTAGT. This CDR3 is 18 amino acids long. V gave up 2 bases and J gave up 0 bases, with 18 bases separating them. For the CDR3, the DNA is TGTGCCAGCAGTGACACCCCCCCAAGAGGCTCTAGCACAGATACGCAGTATTTT. Translating it yields CASSDTPPRGSSTDTQYF.